This T cell receptor beta chain is from a study of T cells after yellow fever vaccination. This clonotype was picked up a small number of times. Germline V gene sequence: CDR1 SGHVS, CDR2 FQNEAQ. V was clipped by 1 base and J by 8 bases, with 11 bases between them. There are 13 residues in the CDR3. TCRdb passed the 5' RACE reads through MiXCR, listing each CDR3 protein once. The data contain around 300,000 distinct CDR3 sequences, around 4.4% of them singletons. The clonotype was recovered from a young man who received the YFV17D yellow fever vaccine. The specimen was PBMCs, collected 15 days after the yellow fever booster vaccination. This chain links TRBV7-8 with TRBJ1-2, with TRBD1 as a possible D gene (5 bases). The CDR3 DNA sequence: TGTGCCAGCAGCTTAGGACAGTGGGGGGGCTACACCTTC. Its translation is CASSLGQWGGYTF.